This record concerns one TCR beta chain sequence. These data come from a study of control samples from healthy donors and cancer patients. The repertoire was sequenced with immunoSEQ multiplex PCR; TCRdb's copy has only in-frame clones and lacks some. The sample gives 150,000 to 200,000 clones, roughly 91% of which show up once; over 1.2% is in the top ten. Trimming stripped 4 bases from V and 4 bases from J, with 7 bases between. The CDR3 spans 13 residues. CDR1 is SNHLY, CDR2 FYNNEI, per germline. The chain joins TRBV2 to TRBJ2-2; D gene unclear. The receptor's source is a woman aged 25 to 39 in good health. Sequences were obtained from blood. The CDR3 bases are TGTGCCAGCAGTGTGGACGGCACCGGGGAGCTGTTTTTT. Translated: CASSVDGTGELFF.